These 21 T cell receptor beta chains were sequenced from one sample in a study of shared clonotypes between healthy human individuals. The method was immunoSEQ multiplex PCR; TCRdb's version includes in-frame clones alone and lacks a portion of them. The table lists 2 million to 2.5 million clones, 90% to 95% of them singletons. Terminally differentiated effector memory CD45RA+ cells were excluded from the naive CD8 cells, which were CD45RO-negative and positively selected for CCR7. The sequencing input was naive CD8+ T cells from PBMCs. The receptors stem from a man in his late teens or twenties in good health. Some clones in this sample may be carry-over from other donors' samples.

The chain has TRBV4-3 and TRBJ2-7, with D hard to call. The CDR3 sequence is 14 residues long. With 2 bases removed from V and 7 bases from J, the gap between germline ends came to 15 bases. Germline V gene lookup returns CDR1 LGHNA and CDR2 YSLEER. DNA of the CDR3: TGCGCCAGCAGCCAACATGCCGGGTCCGCGGAGCAGTACTTC. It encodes CASSQHAGSAEQYF.

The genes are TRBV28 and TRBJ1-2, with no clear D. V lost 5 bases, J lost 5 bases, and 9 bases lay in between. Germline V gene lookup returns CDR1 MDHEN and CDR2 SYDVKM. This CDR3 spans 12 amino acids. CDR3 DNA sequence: TGTGCCAGCAGTGCCGGACGGTATGGCTACACCTTC. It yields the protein CASSAGRYGYTF.

This CDR3 reads CASSFQRGWEGYTF. The DNA for the CDR3 is TGTGCCAGCAGCTTCCAGAGAGGATGGGAAGGCTACACCTTC. This chain connects TRBV6-6 to TRBJ1-2; D is undetermined. Germline CDR1 and CDR2: MNHNY and SVGAGI (reference sequence). This CDR3 contains 14 residues. V was cut by 6 bases and J by 8 bases, with 19 bases left in between.

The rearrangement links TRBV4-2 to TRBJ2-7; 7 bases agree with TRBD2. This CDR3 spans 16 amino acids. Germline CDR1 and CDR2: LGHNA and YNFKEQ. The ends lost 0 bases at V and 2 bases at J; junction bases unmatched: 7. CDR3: CASSQDLSGAPYEQYF. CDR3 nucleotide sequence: TGTGCCAGCAGCCAAGATCTCAGCGGGGCCCCCTACGAGCAGTACTTC.

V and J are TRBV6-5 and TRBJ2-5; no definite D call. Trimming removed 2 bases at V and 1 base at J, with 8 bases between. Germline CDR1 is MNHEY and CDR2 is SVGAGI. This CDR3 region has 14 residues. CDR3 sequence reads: CASSYESAQETQYF. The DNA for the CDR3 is TGTGCCAGCAGTTACGAGTCAGCCCAAGAGACCCAGTACTTC.

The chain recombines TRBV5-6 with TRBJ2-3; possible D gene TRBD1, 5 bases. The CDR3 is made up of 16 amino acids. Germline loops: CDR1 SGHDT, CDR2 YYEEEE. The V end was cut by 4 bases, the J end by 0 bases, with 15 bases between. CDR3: CASSQGTGKSTDTQYF. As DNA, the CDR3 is TGTGCCAGCAGCCAAGGAACAGGAAAAAGCACAGATACGCAGTATTTT.

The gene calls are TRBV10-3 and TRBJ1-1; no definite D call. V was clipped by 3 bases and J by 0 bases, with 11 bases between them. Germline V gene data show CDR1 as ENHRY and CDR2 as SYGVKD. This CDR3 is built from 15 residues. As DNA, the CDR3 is TGTGCCATCAGTGAAGAGCCGGACTTGAACACTGAAGCTTTCTTT. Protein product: CAISEEPDLNTEAFF.

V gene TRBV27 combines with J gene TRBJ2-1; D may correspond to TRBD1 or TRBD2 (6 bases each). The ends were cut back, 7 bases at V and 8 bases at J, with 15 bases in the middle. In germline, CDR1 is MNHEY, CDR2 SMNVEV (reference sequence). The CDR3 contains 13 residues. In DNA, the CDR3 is TGTGCCAGCACTTGGAGGGGGTCACATGAGCAGTTCTTC. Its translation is CASTWRGSHEQFF.

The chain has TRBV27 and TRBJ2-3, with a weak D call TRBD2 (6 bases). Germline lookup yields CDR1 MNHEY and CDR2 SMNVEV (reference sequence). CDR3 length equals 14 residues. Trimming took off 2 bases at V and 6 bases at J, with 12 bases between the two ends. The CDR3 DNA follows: TGTGCCAGCAGTTTAATTGGCGGGGATGATACGCAGTATTTT. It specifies CASSLIGGDDTQYF.

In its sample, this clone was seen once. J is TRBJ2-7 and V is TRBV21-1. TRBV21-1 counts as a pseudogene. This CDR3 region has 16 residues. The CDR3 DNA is TGTGCCAGCAGCAAAGGGGGTAGCAGATACTCCTACGAGCAGTACTTC. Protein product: CASSKGGSRYSYEQYF.

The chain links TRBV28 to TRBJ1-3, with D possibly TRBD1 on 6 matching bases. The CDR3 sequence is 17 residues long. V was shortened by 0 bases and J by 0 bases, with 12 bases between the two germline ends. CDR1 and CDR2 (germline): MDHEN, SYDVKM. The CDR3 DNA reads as TGTGCCAGCAGTTTATGGGGACATACCGCCTCTGGAAACACCATATATTTT. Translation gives CASSLWGHTASGNTIYF.

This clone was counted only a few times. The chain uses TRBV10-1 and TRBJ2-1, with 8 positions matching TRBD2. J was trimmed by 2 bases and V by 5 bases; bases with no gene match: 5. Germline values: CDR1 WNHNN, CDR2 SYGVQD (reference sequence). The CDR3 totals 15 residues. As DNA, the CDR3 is TGCGCCAGCAGTCCGGGACTAGAGGCCTACAATGAGCAGTTCTTC. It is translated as CASSPGLEAYNEQFF.

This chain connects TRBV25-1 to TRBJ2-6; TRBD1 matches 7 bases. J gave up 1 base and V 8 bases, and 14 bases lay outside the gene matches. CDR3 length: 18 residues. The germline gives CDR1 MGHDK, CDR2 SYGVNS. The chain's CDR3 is CASSRRGTEVSGANVLTF. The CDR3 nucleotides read TGTGCCAGCTCAAGAAGAGGGACAGAGGTATCTGGGGCCAACGTCCTGACTTTC.

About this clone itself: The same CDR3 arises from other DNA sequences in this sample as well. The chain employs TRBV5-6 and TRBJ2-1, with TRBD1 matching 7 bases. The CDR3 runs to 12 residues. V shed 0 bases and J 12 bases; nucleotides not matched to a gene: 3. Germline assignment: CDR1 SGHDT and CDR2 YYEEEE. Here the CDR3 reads CASSLGQGGQFF. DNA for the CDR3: TGTGCCAGCAGCTTGGGACAGGGCGGGCAGTTCTTC.

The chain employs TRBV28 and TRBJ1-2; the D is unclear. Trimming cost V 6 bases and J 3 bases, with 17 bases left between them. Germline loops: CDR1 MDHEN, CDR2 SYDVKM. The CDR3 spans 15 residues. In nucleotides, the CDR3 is TGTGCCAGCAGCTTACGTGAGGTCTTAGACTATGGCTACACCTTC. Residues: CASSLREVLDYGYTF.

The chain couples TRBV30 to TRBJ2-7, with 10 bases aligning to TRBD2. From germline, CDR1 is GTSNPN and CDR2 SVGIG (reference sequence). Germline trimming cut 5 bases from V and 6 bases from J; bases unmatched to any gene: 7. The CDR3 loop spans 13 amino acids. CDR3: CAWDGGLALEQYF. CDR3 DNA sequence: TGTGCCTGGGACGGGGGACTAGCGCTCGAGCAGTACTTC.

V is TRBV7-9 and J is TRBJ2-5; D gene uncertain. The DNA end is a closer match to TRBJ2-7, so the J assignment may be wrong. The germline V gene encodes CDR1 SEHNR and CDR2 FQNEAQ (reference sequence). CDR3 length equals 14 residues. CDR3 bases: TGTGCCAGCAGCTTAGAATGGCGGCCACACGAGCAGTACTTC. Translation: CASSLEWRPHEQYF.

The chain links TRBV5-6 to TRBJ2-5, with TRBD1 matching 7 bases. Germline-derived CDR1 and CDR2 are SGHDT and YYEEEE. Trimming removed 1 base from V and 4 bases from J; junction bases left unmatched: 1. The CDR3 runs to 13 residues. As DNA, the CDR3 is TGTGCCAGCAGCTTGTACAGGGGAGAGACCCAGTACTTC. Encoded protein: CASSLYRGETQYF. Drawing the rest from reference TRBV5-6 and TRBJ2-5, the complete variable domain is DAGVTQSPTHLIKTRGQQVTLRCSPKSGHDTVSWYQQALGQGPQFIFQYYEEEERQRGNFPDRFSGHQFPNYSSELNVNALLLGDSALYLCASSLYRGETQYFGPGTRLLVL.

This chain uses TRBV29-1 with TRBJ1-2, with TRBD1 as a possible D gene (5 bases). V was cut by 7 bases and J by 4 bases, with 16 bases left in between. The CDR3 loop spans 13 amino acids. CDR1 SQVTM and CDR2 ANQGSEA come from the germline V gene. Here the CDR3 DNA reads TGCAGCGCCGGGGCGGGGGGGAGCTATGGCTACACCTTC. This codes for CSAGAGGSYGYTF.

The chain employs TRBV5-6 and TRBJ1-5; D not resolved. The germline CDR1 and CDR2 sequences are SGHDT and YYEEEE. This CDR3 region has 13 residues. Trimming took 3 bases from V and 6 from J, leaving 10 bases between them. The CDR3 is CASSSSGSQPQHF. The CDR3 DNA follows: TGTGCCAGCAGCTCCAGTGGTAGTCAGCCCCAGCATTTT.

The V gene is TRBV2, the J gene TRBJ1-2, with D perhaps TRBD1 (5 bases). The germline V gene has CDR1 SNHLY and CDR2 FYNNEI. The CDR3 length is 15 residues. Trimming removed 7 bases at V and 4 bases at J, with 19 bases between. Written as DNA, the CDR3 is TGTGCCAGCACTTCCGGGACCGGGCCCACCTATGGCTACACCTTC. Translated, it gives CASTSGTGPTYGYTF. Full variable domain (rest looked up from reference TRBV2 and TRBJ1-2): EPEVTQTPSHQVTQMGQEVILRCVPISNHLYFYWYRQILGQKVEFLVSFYNNEISEKSEIFDDQFSVERPDGSNFTLKIRSTKLEDSAMYFCASTSGTGPTYGYTFGSGTRLTVV.